Listed below are T cell receptor beta chains from one sample, sequenced in a study of blood T cell repertoires in COVID-19. This table comes from immunoSEQ multiplex PCR, and its TCRdb copy is limited to in-frame clones, with some not included. Among about 130,000 clones listed, roughly 85% were seen once. Source material: peripheral blood. The receptors originated from a woman aged 80 or over with acute or convalescent COVID-19. Each CDR3 is given with its conserved first and last residue. Each record gives: V gene, clone size, D gene, J gene, CDR3 DNA, CDR3 protein. The D gene is left open where the match is weak. A clone size is listed for some rows: how often the clone was seen (once, few, many), or a class if it is expanded.

V gene: TRBV6-5; clone size: NA; D gene: NA; J gene: TRBJ1-2; CDR3 DNA: TGTGCCAGCAGCCCGACCCAGGAGGCCTATGGCTACACCTTC; CDR3 protein: CASSPTQEAYGYTF
V gene: TRBV7-9; clone size: NA; D gene: NA; J gene: TRBJ1-4; CDR3 DNA: TGTGCCAGCAGCTTAGAGCGGGGGGGCGCGGAAAAACTGTTTTTT; CDR3 protein: CASSLERGGAEKLFF
V gene: TRBV19; clone size: NA; D gene: TRBD1; J gene: TRBJ1-6; CDR3 DNA: TGTGCCAGTAGTGCCCGGGACAGGGGCTCACCCCTCCACTTT; CDR3 protein: CASSARDRGSPLHF
V gene: TRBV12-3/TRBV12-4; clone size: NA; D gene: TRBD1; J gene: TRBJ1-1; CDR3 DNA: TGTGCCAGCAGCCTACAGGGGGGGACTGAAGCTTTCTTT; CDR3 protein: CASSLQGGTEAFF
V gene: TRBV12-5; clone size: NA; D gene: TRBD1; J gene: TRBJ1-1; CDR3 DNA: TGTGCTAGTGGTGGGACCGGACAGGCCCCTGAAGCTTTCTTT; CDR3 protein: CASGGTGQAPEAFF
V gene: TRBV5-1; clone size: NA; D gene: NA; J gene: TRBJ2-5; CDR3 DNA: TGCGCCAGCAGCTTGACTGTTGGAGGGCAAGAGACCCAGTACTTC; CDR3 protein: CASSLTVGGQETQYF
V gene: TRBV2; clone size: NA; D gene: NA; J gene: TRBJ2-1; CDR3 DNA: TGTGCCAGCAGTGATGACGGGGTCTCGTACAATGAGCAGTTCTTC; CDR3 protein: CASSDDGVSYNEQFF
V gene: TRBV18; clone size: few; D gene: NA; J gene: TRBJ1-1; CDR3 DNA: TGTGCCAGCTCACCTCCCGGACAGCCTGAAGCTTTCTTT; CDR3 protein: CASSPPGQPEAFF
V gene: TRBV5-1; clone size: NA; D gene: NA; J gene: TRBJ2-3; CDR3 DNA: TGCGCCAGCAGCCAAGGACCGCTAGCCGGATTTTTTTTT; CDR3 protein: CASSQGPLAGFFF
V gene: TRBV28; clone size: NA; D gene: TRBD2; J gene: TRBJ2-5; CDR3 DNA: TGTGCCAGCAGTTCTAGCGGGGGCTTTGGGACCCAGTACTTC; CDR3 protein: CASSSSGGFGTQYF
V gene: TRBV7-8; clone size: NA; D gene: NA; J gene: TRBJ1-5; CDR3 DNA: TGTGCCAGCAGCTTAACAGGGTCCTGGCCCCAGCATTTT; CDR3 protein: CASSLTGSWPQHF
V gene: TRBV21-1; clone size: NA; D gene: NA; J gene: TRBJ1-2; CDR3 DNA: TGTGCCAGCAGCAAACGGGGGCGAGGGGGCGAAGGCTACACCTTC; CDR3 protein: CASSKRGRGGEGYTF
V gene: TRBV3-1/TRBV3-2; clone size: NA; D gene: NA; J gene: TRBJ2-3; CDR3 DNA: TGTGCCAGCAGCCGAGTCAGCCTAGGATCAGATACGCAGTATTTT; CDR3 protein: CASSRVSLGSDTQYF
V gene: TRBV3-1/TRBV3-2; clone size: NA; D gene: NA; J gene: TRBJ2-5; CDR3 DNA: TGTGCCAGACCGGAGACCGCGAAAGGAGGCCAAGAGACCCAGTACTTC; CDR3 protein: CARPETAKGGQETQYF
V gene: TRBV5-6; clone size: NA; D gene: TRBD2; J gene: TRBJ2-3; CDR3 DNA: TGTGCCAGCAGCTTGTTATCCGGGGGGTCCACAGATACGCAGTATTTT; CDR3 protein: CASSLLSGGSTDTQYF
V gene: TRBV5-1; clone size: NA; D gene: TRBD1; J gene: TRBJ1-1; CDR3 DNA: TGCGCCAGCAGCTTCAGCCCGCAGGGGGGGAACACTGAAGCTTTCTTT; CDR3 protein: CASSFSPQGGNTEAFF